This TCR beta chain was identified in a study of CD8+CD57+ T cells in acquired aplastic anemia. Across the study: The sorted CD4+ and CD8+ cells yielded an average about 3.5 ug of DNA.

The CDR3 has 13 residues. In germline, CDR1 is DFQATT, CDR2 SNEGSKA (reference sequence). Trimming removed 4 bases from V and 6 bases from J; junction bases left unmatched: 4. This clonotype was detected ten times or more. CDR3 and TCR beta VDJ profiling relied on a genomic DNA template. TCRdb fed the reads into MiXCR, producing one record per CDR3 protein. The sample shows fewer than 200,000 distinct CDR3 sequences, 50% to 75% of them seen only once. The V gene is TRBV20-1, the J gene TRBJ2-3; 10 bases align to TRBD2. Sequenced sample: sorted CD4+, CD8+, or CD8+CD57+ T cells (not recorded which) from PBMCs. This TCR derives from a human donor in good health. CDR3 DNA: TGCAGTGCTATTAGCGGGAGGTGGGATACGCAGTATTTT. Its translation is CSAISGRWDTQYF.